The clone carrying this TCR beta chain was seen more than once but under ten times. These data are taken from a study of yellow fever vaccine responses in identical twins. TCRdb reanalysed the RT-PCR reads using MiXCR and keeps one entry per CDR3 protein. The sample lists under 20,000 distinct CDR3 sequences; 55% to 65% were seen once. Looked up from germline, CDR1 is SNHLY and CDR2 is FYNNEI. This CDR3 is built from 14 residues. J gave up 6 bases and V 6 bases, and 4 bases lay outside the gene matches. The source is a woman aged 18-29 years who received the yellow fever vaccine. V is TRBV2 and J is TRBJ1-6; TRBD1 matches at 8 bases. Specimen: T cells from blood (PBMCs), unsorted or a sorted subset (not recorded which), collected before or after yellow fever vaccination (not recorded which). The CDR3 coding sequence is TGTGCCAGCAGGTGGACAGGGTTTAATTCACCCCTCCACTTT. This gives the protein CASRWTGFNSPLHF. Complete variable domain (other parts from reference TRBV2 and TRBJ1-6): EPEVTQTPSHQVTQMGQEVILRCVPISNHLYFYWYRQILGQKVEFLVSFYNNEISEKSEIFDDQFSVERPDGSNFTLKIRSTKLEDSAMYFCASRWTGFNSPLHFGNGTRLTVT.